The present TCR beta chain was sequenced within a study of T cell responses to AZD1222 COVID-19 vaccine. As regards this clone: Its antigen is unidentified.

V was pared by 4 bases and J by 1 base, with 9 bases of the junction left unmatched. The CDR3 consists of 19 residues. In germline, CDR1 is MDHEN, CDR2 SYDVKM. Sequencing was performed with immunoSEQ multiplex PCR; in TCRdb, only in-frame clones are kept and a portion is missing. Here the sample spans approximately 88,000 clones, 92% being singletons. Study-level findings and limits: None of the repertoires were sampled until the peak T cell response had passed. Just 5 to 7 AZD1222 recipients tested seropositive at baseline. Of spike-specific TCRs, nearly half reportedly target regions left unmutated in variants.

The material sequenced was peripheral blood, taken on day 0 of AZD1222 vaccination. The receptor was derived from an adult in good health. J is TRBJ2-2 and V is TRBV28, with 13 bases lining up with TRBD2. CDR3 residues: CASSYLRTSGSRNTGELFF. For the CDR3, the DNA is TGTGCCAGCAGTTACCTGCGGACTAGCGGGAGTAGGAACACCGGGGAGCTGTTTTTT.